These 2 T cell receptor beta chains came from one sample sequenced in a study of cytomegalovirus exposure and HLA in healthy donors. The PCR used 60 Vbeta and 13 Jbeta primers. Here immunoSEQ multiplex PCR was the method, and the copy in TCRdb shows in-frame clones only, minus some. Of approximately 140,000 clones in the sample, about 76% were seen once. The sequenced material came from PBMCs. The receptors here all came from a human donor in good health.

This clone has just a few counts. The CDR3 DNA reads as TGTGCCAGCCACAGGGGACTTCTTAGCAATCAGCCCCAGCATTTT. Protein product: CASHRGLLSNQPQHF. This chain links TRBV28 with TRBJ1-5; 7 bases map to TRBD1. V gave up 8 bases and J gave up 0 bases; unmatched junction bases: 7. Germline V gene data show CDR1 as MDHEN and CDR2 as SYDVKM. CDR3 size: 15 residues.

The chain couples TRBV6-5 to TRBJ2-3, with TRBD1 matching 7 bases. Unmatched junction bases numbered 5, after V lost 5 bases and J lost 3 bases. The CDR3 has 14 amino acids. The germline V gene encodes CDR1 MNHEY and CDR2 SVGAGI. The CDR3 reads CASSPQGETDTQYF. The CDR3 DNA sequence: TGTGCCAGCAGTCCCCAGGGGGAGACAGATACGCAGTATTTT.